These T cell receptor beta chains were read from a single sample in a study of shared clonotypes between healthy human individuals. Some clones are missing from TCRdb's copy, which holds only in-frame ones; the method was immunoSEQ multiplex PCR. The repertoire holds hundreds of thousands of clones, with approximately 96% as singletons. The sequenced sample consisted of naive CD8+ T cells sorted from blood. The source of these receptors is a woman aged 25 to 39 in good health. Both conserved end residues are part of each CDR3. D genes are given only for firm matches. Expanded clones get a size class; other rows say once, few or many, or leave the size out.

D gene: NA; V gene: TRBV6-1; J gene: TRBJ2-1; clone size: once; CDR3 protein: CASSEVEGWTNPYNEQFF; CDR3 DNA: TGTGCCAGCAGTGAAGTTGAAGGGTGGACCAACCCCTACAATGAGCAGTTCTTC
D gene: TRBD2; V gene: TRBV9; J gene: TRBJ2-7; clone size: NA; CDR3 protein: CASSSAGGYEQYF; CDR3 DNA: TGTGCCAGCAGCTCCGCGGGGGGATACGAGCAGTACTTC
D gene: TRBD1; V gene: TRBV5-1; J gene: TRBJ1-3; clone size: NA; CDR3 protein: CASSPTGSSGNTIYF; CDR3 DNA: TGCGCCAGCAGCCCGACAGGGAGCTCTGGAAACACCATATATTTT
D gene: NA; V gene: TRBV15; J gene: TRBJ2-5; clone size: NA; CDR3 protein: CATSRVWGEETQYF; CDR3 DNA: TGTGCCACCAGCAGAGTGTGGGGGGAAGAGACCCAGTACTTC
D gene: NA; V gene: TRBV5-4; J gene: TRBJ1-4; clone size: once; CDR3 protein: CASSVQSTNEKLFF; CDR3 DNA: TGTGCCAGCAGTGTGCAGTCAACTAATGAAAAACTGTTTTTT
D gene: TRBD1; V gene: TRBV7-6; J gene: TRBJ2-6; clone size: NA; CDR3 protein: CASSPRDRGLNGANVLTF; CDR3 DNA: TGTGCCAGCAGCCCGCGGGACAGGGGGCTTAATGGGGCCAACGTCCTGACTTTC
D gene: NA; V gene: TRBV29-1; J gene: TRBJ2-5; clone size: NA; CDR3 protein: CSVQQETQYF; CDR3 DNA: TGCAGCGTCCAGCAAGAGACCCAGTACTTC
D gene: TRBD2; V gene: TRBV5-4; J gene: TRBJ2-1; clone size: NA; CDR3 protein: CASSLAGTSGYNEQFF; CDR3 DNA: TGTGCCAGCAGCTTGGCGGGGACTAGCGGATACAATGAGCAGTTCTTC
D gene: NA; V gene: TRBV11-2; J gene: TRBJ1-3; clone size: NA; CDR3 protein: CASSLGAGTIYF; CDR3 DNA: TGTGCCAGCAGCCTAGGGGCGGGGACCATATATTTT
D gene: NA; V gene: TRBV19; J gene: TRBJ1-5; clone size: NA; CDR3 protein: CASSIGAGWDQPQHF; CDR3 DNA: TGTGCCAGTAGTATTGGTGCAGGGTGGGATCAGCCCCAGCATTTT
D gene: NA; V gene: TRBV28; J gene: TRBJ2-5; clone size: once; CDR3 protein: CASSFIETQYF; CDR3 DNA: TGTGCCAGCAGTTTCATAGAGACCCAGTACTTC
D gene: TRBD1; V gene: TRBV19; J gene: TRBJ1-4; clone size: NA; CDR3 protein: CASSIGQGEKLFF; CDR3 DNA: TGTGCCAGTAGTATCGGACAGGGGGAAAAACTGTTTTTT
D gene: NA; V gene: TRBV25-1; J gene: TRBJ2-7; clone size: NA; CDR3 protein: CASSEYSNSYEQYF; CDR3 DNA: TGTGCCAGCAGTGAATATAGCAACTCCTACGAGCAGTACTTC
D gene: NA; V gene: TRBV2; J gene: TRBJ1-1; clone size: NA; CDR3 protein: CASRFSRGNTEAFF; CDR3 DNA: TGTGCCAGCAGGTTTAGCAGGGGAAACACTGAAGCTTTCTTT
D gene: TRBD2; V gene: TRBV29-1; J gene: TRBJ2-1; clone size: NA; CDR3 protein: CSVRTSGSVRYNEQFF; CDR3 DNA: TGCAGCGTGAGGACTAGCGGGAGCGTCCGCTACAATGAGCAGTTCTTC
D gene: TRBD2; V gene: TRBV5-6; J gene: TRBJ2-1; clone size: NA; CDR3 protein: CASSLETSGKWLYEQFF; CDR3 DNA: TGTGCCAGCAGCTTGGAGACTAGCGGGAAATGGCTTTATGAGCAGTTCTTC
D gene: TRBD2; V gene: TRBV2; J gene: TRBJ2-1; clone size: NA; CDR3 protein: CASRGRTGTSGGMGEQFF; CDR3 DNA: TGTGCCAGCAGAGGAAGAACCGGGACTAGCGGGGGGATGGGTGAGCAGTTCTTC
D gene: TRBD2; V gene: TRBV2; J gene: TRBJ2-7; clone size: NA; CDR3 protein: CASNPGLRGNEQYF; CDR3 DNA: TGTGCCAGCAATCCGGGACTACGAGGGAACGAGCAGTACTTC
D gene: NA; V gene: TRBV15; J gene: TRBJ1-4; clone size: NA; CDR3 protein: CATSRVPSYHATNEKLFF; CDR3 DNA: TGTGCCACCAGCAGAGTGCCCAGTTATCATGCAACTAATGAAAAACTGTTTTTT
D gene: TRBD2; V gene: TRBV15; J gene: TRBJ2-1; clone size: NA; CDR3 protein: CATGWEGLYNEQFF; CDR3 DNA: TGTGCCACCGGCTGGGAGGGCCTCTACAATGAGCAGTTCTTC
D gene: TRBD1; V gene: TRBV28; J gene: TRBJ1-3; clone size: NA; CDR3 protein: CATNDDRGLGGNTIYF; CDR3 DNA: TGTGCCACAAACGACGACAGGGGGCTCGGTGGAAACACCATATATTTT
D gene: NA; V gene: TRBV29-1; J gene: TRBJ2-7; clone size: NA; CDR3 protein: CSVEFSGSYEQYF; CDR3 DNA: TGCAGCGTTGAATTCTCGGGGTCCTACGAGCAGTACTTC
D gene: NA; V gene: TRBV4-1; J gene: TRBJ2-7; clone size: NA; CDR3 protein: CASSQESGSYEQYF; CDR3 DNA: TGCGCCAGCAGCCAAGAGTCAGGATCCTACGAGCAGTACTTC
D gene: NA; V gene: TRBV10-3; J gene: TRBJ1-2; clone size: NA; CDR3 protein: CAISEGGNGYTF; CDR3 DNA: TGTGCCATCAGTGAGGGAGGTAATGGCTACACCTTC
D gene: NA; V gene: TRBV27; J gene: TRBJ2-6; clone size: NA; CDR3 protein: CASSLSPGSGANVLTF; CDR3 DNA: TGTGCCAGCAGTTTATCGCCGGGCTCTGGGGCCAACGTCCTGACTTTC
D gene: TRBD1; V gene: TRBV27; J gene: TRBJ2-7; clone size: NA; CDR3 protein: CASSLVGQGTYEQYF; CDR3 DNA: TGTGCCAGCAGTCTCGTGGGACAGGGTACCTACGAGCAGTACTTC
D gene: NA; V gene: TRBV2; J gene: TRBJ1-2; clone size: NA; CDR3 protein: CASSGLGLNYGYTF; CDR3 DNA: TGTGCCAGCAGTGGTCTCGGGCTTAACTATGGCTACACCTTC
D gene: NA; V gene: TRBV10-3; J gene: TRBJ2-7; clone size: NA; CDR3 protein: CAISDAQGGGEQYF; CDR3 DNA: TGTGCCATCAGTGACGCGCAGGGGGGAGGCGAGCAGTACTTC
D gene: NA; V gene: TRBV5-1; J gene: TRBJ2-3; clone size: NA; CDR3 protein: CASSPGTPRMDTQYF; CDR3 DNA: TGCGCCAGCAGCCCCGGGACTCCGAGGATGGATACGCAGTATTTT
D gene: TRBD2; V gene: TRBV11-2; J gene: TRBJ2-1; clone size: NA; CDR3 protein: CASRGIAGTYNEQFF; CDR3 DNA: TGTGCCAGCAGGGGTATAGCGGGCACCTACAATGAGCAGTTCTTC
D gene: NA; V gene: TRBV6-6; J gene: TRBJ2-1; clone size: NA; CDR3 protein: CASTLDGSYNEQFF; CDR3 DNA: TGTGCCAGCACCCTAGACGGGTCCTACAATGAGCAGTTCTTC
D gene: NA; V gene: TRBV19; J gene: TRBJ1-1; clone size: NA; CDR3 protein: CASSSLRIGDPNTEAFF; CDR3 DNA: TGTGCCAGTAGTTCCTTGAGGATAGGAGATCCGAACACTGAAGCTTTCTTT
D gene: NA; V gene: TRBV4-2; J gene: TRBJ2-7; clone size: NA; CDR3 protein: CASSQQVVSYEQYF; CDR3 DNA: TGTGCCAGCAGCCAACAGGTAGTCTCCTACGAGCAGTACTTC
D gene: NA; V gene: TRBV2; J gene: TRBJ2-7; clone size: NA; CDR3 protein: CASSVSYEQYF; CDR3 DNA: TGTGCCAGCAGTGTCTCCTACGAGCAGTACTTC
D gene: NA; V gene: TRBV6-6; J gene: TRBJ1-4; clone size: NA; CDR3 protein: CASSYWGEKLFF; CDR3 DNA: TGTGCCAGCAGTTACTGGGGGGAAAAACTGTTTTTT
D gene: NA; V gene: TRBV13; J gene: TRBJ1-1; clone size: NA; CDR3 protein: CASSTAGLRAEAFF; CDR3 DNA: TGTGCCAGCAGCACTGCAGGGTTGAGGGCTGAAGCTTTCTTT
D gene: NA; V gene: TRBV19; J gene: TRBJ2-3; clone size: NA; CDR3 protein: CASSIAVAGLTDTQYF; CDR3 DNA: TGTGCCAGTAGTATAGCTGTGGCGGGACTCACAGATACGCAGTATTTT
D gene: NA; V gene: TRBV5-1; J gene: TRBJ1-1; clone size: NA; CDR3 protein: CASRSGTDTEAFF; CDR3 DNA: TGCGCCAGCCGATCCGGGACGGACACTGAAGCTTTCTTT
D gene: TRBD1; V gene: TRBV4-1; J gene: TRBJ1-2; clone size: NA; CDR3 protein: CASSPGQGWTYGYTF; CDR3 DNA: TGCGCCAGCAGCCCGGGACAGGGATGGACCTATGGCTACACCTTC
D gene: NA; V gene: TRBV6-5; J gene: TRBJ2-7; clone size: NA; CDR3 protein: CASTSAVDGLYEQYF; CDR3 DNA: TGTGCCAGCACTTCAGCGGTGGACGGACTCTACGAGCAGTACTTC
D gene: NA; V gene: TRBV30; J gene: TRBJ2-3; clone size: NA; CDR3 protein: CAWSVGAATDTQYF; CDR3 DNA: TGTGCCTGGAGTGTAGGGGCGGCCACAGATACGCAGTATTTT
D gene: TRBD2; V gene: TRBV2; J gene: TRBJ2-2; clone size: once; CDR3 protein: CASSNLAGRTGELFF; CDR3 DNA: TGTGCCAGCAGCAACCTAGCGGGGCGTACCGGGGAGCTGTTTTTT
D gene: TRBD1; V gene: TRBV5-4; J gene: TRBJ1-1; clone size: NA; CDR3 protein: CASSFQGAPPNTEAFF; CDR3 DNA: TGTGCCAGCAGCTTCCAGGGGGCACCACCGAACACTGAAGCTTTCTTT
D gene: NA; V gene: TRBV27; J gene: TRBJ2-1; clone size: once; CDR3 protein: CASSRHRDPLRVEQFF; CDR3 DNA: TGTGCCAGCAGTCGTCACCGGGACCCTCTGAGAGTCGAGCAGTTCTTC
D gene: NA; V gene: TRBV5-5; J gene: TRBJ2-5; clone size: NA; CDR3 protein: CASSPLFGGEAETQYF; CDR3 DNA: TGTGCCAGCAGCCCCCTCTTCGGGGGAGAGGCGGAGACCCAGTACTTC